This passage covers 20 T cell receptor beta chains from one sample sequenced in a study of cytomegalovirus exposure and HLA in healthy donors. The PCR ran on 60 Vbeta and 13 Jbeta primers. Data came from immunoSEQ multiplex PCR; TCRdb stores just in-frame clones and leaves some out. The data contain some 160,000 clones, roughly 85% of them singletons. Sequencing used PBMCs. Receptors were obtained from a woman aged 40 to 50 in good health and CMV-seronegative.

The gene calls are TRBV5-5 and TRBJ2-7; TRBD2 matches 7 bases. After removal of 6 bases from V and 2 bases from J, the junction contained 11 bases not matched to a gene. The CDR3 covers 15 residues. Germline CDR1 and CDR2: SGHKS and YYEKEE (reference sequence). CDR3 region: CASNLVGGKAYEQYF. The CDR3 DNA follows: TGTGCCAGCAACCTTGTGGGGGGGAAGGCCTACGAGCAGTACTTC.

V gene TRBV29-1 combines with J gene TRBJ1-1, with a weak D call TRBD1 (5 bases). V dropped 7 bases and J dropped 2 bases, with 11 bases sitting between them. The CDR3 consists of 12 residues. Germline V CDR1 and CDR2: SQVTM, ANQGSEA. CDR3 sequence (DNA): TGCAGCGCTCGCGACAGTAACACTGAAGCTTTCTTT. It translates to CSARDSNTEAFF.

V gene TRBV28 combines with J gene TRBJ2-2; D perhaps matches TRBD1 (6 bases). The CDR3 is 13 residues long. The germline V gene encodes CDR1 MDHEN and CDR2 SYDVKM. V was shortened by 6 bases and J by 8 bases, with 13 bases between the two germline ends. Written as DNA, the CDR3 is TGTGCCAGCAGCCCCCCAGGGGTGGGGGAGCTGTTTTTT. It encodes CASSPPGVGELFF.

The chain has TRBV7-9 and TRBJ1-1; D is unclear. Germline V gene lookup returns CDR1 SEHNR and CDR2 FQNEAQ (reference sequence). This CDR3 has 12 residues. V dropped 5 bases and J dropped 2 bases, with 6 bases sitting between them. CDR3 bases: TGTGCCAGCAGCCCAACTAACACTGAAGCTTTCTTT. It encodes CASSPTNTEAFF. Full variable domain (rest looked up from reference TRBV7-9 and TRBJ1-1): DTGVSQNPRHKITKRGQNVTFRCDPISEHNRLYWYRQTLGQGPEFLTYFQNEAQLEKSRLLSDRFSAERPKGSFSTLEIQRTEQGDSAMYLCASSPTNTEAFFGQGTRLTVV.

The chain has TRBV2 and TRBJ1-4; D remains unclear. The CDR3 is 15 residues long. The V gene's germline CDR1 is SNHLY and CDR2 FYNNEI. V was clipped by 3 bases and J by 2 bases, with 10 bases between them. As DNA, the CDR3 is TGTGCCAGCAGTGAGGAGAAGCGGACTAATGAAAAACTGTTTTTT. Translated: CASSEEKRTNEKLFF.

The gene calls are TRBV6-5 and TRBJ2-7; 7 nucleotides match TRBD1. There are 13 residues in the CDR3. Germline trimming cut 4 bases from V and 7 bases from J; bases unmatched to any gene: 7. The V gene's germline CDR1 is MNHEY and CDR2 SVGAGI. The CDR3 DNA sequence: TGTGCCAGCAGTTCCCCGACAGGGCATGAGCAGTACTTC. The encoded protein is CASSSPTGHEQYF.

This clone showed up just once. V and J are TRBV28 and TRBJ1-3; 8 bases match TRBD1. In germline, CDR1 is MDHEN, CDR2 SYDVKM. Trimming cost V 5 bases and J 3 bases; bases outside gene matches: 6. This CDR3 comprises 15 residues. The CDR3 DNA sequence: TGTGCCAGCAGTCTCACAGGGGGGGGTGGAAACACCATATATTTT. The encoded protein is CASSLTGGGGNTIYF.

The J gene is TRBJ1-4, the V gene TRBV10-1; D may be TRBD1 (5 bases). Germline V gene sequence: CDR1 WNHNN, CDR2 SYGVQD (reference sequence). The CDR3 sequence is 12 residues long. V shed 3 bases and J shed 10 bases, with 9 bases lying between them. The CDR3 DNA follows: TGCGCCAGCAGTGAAAGCGGGGGAAAACTGTTTTTT. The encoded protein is CASSESGGKLFF.

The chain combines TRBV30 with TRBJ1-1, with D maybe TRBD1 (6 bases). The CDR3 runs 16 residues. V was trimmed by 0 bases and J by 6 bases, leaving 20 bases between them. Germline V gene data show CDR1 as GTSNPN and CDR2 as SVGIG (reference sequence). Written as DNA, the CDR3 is TGTGCCTGGAGTGTAGGGGCCCTACAGGGTAGGGCTGAAGCTTTCTTT. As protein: CAWSVGALQGRAEAFF. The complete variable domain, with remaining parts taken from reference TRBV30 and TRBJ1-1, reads SQTIHQWPATLVQPVGSPLSLECTVEGTSNPNLYWYRQAAGRGLQLLFYSVGIGQISSEVPQNLSASRPQDRQFILSSKKLLLSDSGFYLCAWSVGALQGRAEAFFGQGTRLTVV.

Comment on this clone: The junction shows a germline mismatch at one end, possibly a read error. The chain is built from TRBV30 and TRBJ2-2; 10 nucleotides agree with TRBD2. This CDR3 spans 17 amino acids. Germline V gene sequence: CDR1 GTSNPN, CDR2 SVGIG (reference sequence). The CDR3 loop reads CAPPGLAGARTLRGAVF. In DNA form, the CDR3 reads TGTGCCCCCCCCGGGCTAGCGGGGGCCCGAACACTCCGGGGAGCTGTTTTT.

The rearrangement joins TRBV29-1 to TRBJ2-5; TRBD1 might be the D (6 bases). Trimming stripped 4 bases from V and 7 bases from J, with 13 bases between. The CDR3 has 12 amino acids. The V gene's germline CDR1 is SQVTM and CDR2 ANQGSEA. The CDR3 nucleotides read TGCAGCGTTGGGACAGCAGCCCGGACCCAGTACTTC. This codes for CSVGTAARTQYF.

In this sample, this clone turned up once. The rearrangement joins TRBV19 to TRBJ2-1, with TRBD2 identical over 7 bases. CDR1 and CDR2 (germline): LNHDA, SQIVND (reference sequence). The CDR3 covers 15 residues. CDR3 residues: CSAGVTSSSYNEQFF. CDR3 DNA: TGTAGTGCGGGAGTTACCTCGAGCTCCTACAATGAGCAGTTCTTC.

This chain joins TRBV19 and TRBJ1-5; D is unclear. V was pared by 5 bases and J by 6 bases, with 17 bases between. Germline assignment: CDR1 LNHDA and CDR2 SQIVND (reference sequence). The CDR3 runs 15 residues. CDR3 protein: CASSSRGGLSQPQHF. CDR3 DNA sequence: TGTGCCAGTAGTTCCCGGGGAGGGCTAAGTCAGCCCCAGCATTTT. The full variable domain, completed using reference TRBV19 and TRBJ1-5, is DGGITQSPKYLFRKEGQNVTLSCEQNLNHDAMYWYRQDPGQGLRLIYYSQIVNDFQKGDIAEGYSVSREKKESFPLTVTSAQKNPTAFYLCASSSRGGLSQPQHFGDGTRLSIL.

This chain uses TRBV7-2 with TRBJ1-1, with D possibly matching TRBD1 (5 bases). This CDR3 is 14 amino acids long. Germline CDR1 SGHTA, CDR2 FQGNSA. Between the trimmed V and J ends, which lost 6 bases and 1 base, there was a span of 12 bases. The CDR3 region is CASRPRDRNTEAFF. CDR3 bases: TGTGCCAGCAGGCCTAGAGACAGGAACACTGAAGCTTTCTTT.

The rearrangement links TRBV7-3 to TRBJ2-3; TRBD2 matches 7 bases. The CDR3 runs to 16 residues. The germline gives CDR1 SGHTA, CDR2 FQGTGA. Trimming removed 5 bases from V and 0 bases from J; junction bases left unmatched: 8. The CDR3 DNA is TGTGCCAGCAGCCCGCTCCCGGGAGGTAGCACAGATACGCAGTATTTT. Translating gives CASSPLPGGSTDTQYF.

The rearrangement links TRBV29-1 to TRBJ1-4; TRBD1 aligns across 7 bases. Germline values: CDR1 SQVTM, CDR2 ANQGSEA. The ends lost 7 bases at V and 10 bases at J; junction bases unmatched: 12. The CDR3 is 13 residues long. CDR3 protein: CSARGTGDGKLFF. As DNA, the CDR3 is TGCAGCGCCCGTGGCACAGGGGATGGAAAACTGTTTTTT.

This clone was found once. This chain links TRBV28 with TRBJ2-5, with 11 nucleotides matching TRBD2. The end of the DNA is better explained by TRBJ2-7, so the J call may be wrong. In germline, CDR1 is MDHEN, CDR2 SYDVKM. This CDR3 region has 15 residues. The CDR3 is CASSPSTSGSDEQYF. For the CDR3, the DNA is TGTGCCAGCAGTCCTTCCACTAGCGGGAGTGACGAGCAGTACTTC.

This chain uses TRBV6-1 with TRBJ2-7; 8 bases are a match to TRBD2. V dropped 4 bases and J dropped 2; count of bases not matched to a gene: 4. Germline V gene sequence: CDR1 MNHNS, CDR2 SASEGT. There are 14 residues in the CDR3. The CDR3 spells CASSGLANTYEQYF. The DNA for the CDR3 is TGTGCCAGCAGTGGACTAGCGAACACCTACGAGCAGTACTTC.

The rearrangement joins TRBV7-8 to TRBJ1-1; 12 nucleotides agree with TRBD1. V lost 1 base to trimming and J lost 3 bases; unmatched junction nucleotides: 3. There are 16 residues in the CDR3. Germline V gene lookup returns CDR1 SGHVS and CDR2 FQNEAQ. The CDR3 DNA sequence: TGTGCCAGCAGCTTAGGGGGACAGGGGGCGTACACTGAAGCTTTCTTT. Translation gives CASSLGGQGAYTEAFF.

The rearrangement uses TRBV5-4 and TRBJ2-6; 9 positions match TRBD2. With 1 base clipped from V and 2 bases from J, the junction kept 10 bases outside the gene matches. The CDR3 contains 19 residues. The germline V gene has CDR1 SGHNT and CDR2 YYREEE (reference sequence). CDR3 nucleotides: TGTGCCAGCAGCTTGAGTAGTCTAGCGGGACTAGCTGGGGCCAACGTCCTGACTTTC. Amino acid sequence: CASSLSSLAGLAGANVLTF. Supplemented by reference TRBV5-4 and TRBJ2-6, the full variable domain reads ETGVTQSPTHLIKTRGQQVTLRCSSQSGHNTVSWYQQALGQGPQFIFQYYREEENGRGNFPPRFSGLQFPNYSSELNVNALELDDSALYLCASSLSSLAGLAGANVLTFGAGSRLTVL.